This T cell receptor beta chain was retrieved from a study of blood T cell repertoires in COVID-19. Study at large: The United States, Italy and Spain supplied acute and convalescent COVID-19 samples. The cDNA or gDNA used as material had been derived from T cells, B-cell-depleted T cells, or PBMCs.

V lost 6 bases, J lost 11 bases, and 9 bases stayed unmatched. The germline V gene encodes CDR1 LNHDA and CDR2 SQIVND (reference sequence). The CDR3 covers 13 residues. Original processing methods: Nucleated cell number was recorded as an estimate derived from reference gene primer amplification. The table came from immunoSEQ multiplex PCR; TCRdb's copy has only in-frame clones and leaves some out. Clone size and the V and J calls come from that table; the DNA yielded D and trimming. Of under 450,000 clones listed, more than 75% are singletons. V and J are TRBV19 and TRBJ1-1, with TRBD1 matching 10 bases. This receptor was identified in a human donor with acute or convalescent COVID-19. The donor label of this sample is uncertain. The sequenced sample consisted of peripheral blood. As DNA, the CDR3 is TGTGCCAGTAGAGGGGACAGGGGTAGTTGGGCTTTCTTT. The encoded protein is CASRGDRGSWAFF.